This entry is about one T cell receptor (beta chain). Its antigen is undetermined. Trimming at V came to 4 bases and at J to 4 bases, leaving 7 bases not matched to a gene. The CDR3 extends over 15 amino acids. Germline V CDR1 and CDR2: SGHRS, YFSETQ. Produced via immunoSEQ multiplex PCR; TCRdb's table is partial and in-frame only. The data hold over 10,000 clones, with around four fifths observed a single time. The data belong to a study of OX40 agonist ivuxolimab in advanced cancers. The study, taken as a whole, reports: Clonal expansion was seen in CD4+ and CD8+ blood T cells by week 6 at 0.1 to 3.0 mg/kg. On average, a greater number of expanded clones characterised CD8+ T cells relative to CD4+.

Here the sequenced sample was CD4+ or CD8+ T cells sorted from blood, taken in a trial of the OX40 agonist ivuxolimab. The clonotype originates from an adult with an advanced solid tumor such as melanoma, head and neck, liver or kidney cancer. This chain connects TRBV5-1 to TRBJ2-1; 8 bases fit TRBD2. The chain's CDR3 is CASSLISGAYNEQFF. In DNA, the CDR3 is TGCGCCAGCAGCCTTATTAGCGGGGCATACAATGAGCAGTTCTTC.